Sequencing of this T cell receptor beta chain was carried out in a study of T cell responses to AZD1222 COVID-19 vaccine. The germline V gene has CDR1 SNHLY and CDR2 FYNNEI. The ends lost 6 bases at V and 0 bases at J; junction bases unmatched: 5. This CDR3 has 15 amino acids. Study outcomes and limitations: Close to half of all spike-specific TCRs reportedly target regions of the variants that are unmutated.

The assay was immunoSEQ multiplex PCR, and TCRdb's table has in-frame clones only and misses some. The data show over 100,000 clones, about 90% seen once. This clone showed up just a few times. Its target is unknown. The V call is TRBV2, the J call TRBJ1-2, with 9 bases aligning to TRBD1. Sequencing used peripheral blood, obtained 28 days after the second AZD1222 dose. The receptor was derived from an adult who received the AZD1222 COVID-19 vaccine. The CDR3 nucleotides are TGTGCCAGCAGAGAACAGGGGGCGGCTAACTATGGCTACACCTTC. The encoded protein is CASREQGAANYGYTF. Together with reference TRBV2 and TRBJ1-2, the CDR3 gives the full variable domain: EPEVTQTPSHQVTQMGQEVILRCVPISNHLYFYWYRQILGQKVEFLVSFYNNEISEKSEIFDDQFSVERPDGSNFTLKIRSTKLEDSAMYFCASREQGAANYGYTFGSGTRLTVV.